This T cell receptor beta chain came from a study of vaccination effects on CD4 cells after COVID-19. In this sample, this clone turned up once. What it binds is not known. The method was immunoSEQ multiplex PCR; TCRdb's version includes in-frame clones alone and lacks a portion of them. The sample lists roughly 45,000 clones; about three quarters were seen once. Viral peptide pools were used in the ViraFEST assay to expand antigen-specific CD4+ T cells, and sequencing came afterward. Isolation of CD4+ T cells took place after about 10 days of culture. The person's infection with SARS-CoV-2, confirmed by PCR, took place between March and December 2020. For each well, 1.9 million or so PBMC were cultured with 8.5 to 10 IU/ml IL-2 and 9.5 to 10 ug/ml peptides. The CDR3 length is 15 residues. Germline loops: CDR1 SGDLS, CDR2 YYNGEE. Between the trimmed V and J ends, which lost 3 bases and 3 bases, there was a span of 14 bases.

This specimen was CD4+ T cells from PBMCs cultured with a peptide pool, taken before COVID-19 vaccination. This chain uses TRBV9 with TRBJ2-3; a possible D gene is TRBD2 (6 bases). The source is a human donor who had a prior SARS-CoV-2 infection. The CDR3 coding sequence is TGTGCCAGCAGCGCACGCCAGGGAGGAACAGATACGCAGTATTTT. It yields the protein CASSARQGGTDTQYF.